This TCR beta chain was sequenced during a study of glioma-infiltrating T cells after dendritic cell vaccination. Fresh-frozen tumor tissue and more than two years of survival data were available for all. No glioblastoma patient carried an isocitrate dehydrogenase mutation. CDR3 length: 17 residues. Germline V lookup: CDR1 SQVTM, CDR2 ANQGSEA. Unmatched junction bases numbered 9, after V lost 0 bases and J lost 4 bases. Primers: 60 V beta forward and 13 J beta reverse. Clones were read by immunoSEQ multiplex PCR, and TCRdb kept only the in-frame ones, dropping some. The sample carries under 130,000 clones, roughly 79% recorded once.

V gene TRBV29-1 combines with J gene TRBJ2-6, with TRBD2 matching 7 bases. The source material was blood, sampled before dendritic cell vaccination. This TCR was sampled from a human donor with glioblastoma. This chain's CDR3 is CSVEDKLREGGANVLTF. The CDR3 DNA reads as TGCAGCGTTGAAGATAAGCTGAGGGAGGGGGGGGCCAACGTCCTGACTTTC.